This record concerns one T cell receptor (beta chain) sequence. This clonotype has ten or more counts. Its antigen remains unidentified. There are no base qualities to consult, and no much larger clone falls within one base. The CDR3, from cysteine to phenylalanine, totals 16 residues. Solely the CDR3 DNA is kept, with 48 bases framed from the first base. According to the germline V gene, CDR1 reads SQVTM and CDR2 reads ANQGSEA. Trimming takes 2 bases off V and 2 bases off J; junction bases not matched to a gene: 6. Libraries of naive CD8 T cells were built from anywhere between about 18,000 and 1,000,000 sorted cells, with 10%, 30% or 50% of the purified RNA used. On a BD FACSAria II, naive CD8 T cells were FACS-sorted as CD8+CD4-CCR7+CD45RA+ and collected into RLT Plus buffer. To test detection sensitivity, Jurkat RNA equal to around 11 TCR copies was added to samples of roughly 18,000-1,000,000 naive CD8 T cells. CD8 T cells were enriched using RosetteSep CD8+ T Cell Enrichment Cocktail and Ficoll-Paque, and the enriched cells then underwent ACK red cell lysis.

This sample stems from a study of molecular identifiers for immune sequencing clone quantification (dated by TCRdb to the late 2010s). For the wider study: For a replicate experiment, the RNA from either 20,000 or 100,000 naive CD8 T cells was divided into five aliquots, and four of those aliquots went on to sequencing. This methods study benchmarked molecular-identifier clustering-based TCR repertoire sequencing (MIDCIRS) and TCR RNA copy counting, using CD8 T cells to do so. Broad study findings and their caveats: When barcode sub-clustering was omitted, TCR diversity was inflated by chimeric consensus sequences, with chimeras reaching as high as 47%. Spiked-in Jurkat TCR RNA (approximately 10 copies' worth), which is not part of the donor repertoire, was contained in the naive libraries. Even against a background of about a million naive CD8 T cells, spiked-in Jurkat TCR RNA amounting to a single cell's worth was reported to be detectable. Approximately 2.7 recovered TCR RNA copies per cell were obtained by modeling, versus roughly 10 by digital PCR, implying a capture efficiency of about 30%. In CMV-specific effector cells, over 99% of molecules were held by clones above 20 RNA copies, whereas under 1% of molecules were held by such clones in naive cells. The sizes of highly expanded clones could end up underestimated when identical TCR molecules share a barcode.

Preparation of the library involved PCR. Instrument on record: Illumina HiSeq 4000. Bulk TCR libraries were made following a previously described method, with the TCR primers given in Table S5. The Qiagen AllPrep DNA/RNA kit was used to purify total RNA. Reads from multiple sequencing runs of the same library were pooled before analysis. In the source study's methods: Only reads with exact TCR constant sequence were kept, trimmed to 150 nt, and grouped by their 12-nt molecular barcodes. Reads inside each barcode group were sub-clustered using a 15% Levenshtein threshold, and a quality-weighted consensus sequence was constructed for each RNA molecule. Non-functional sequences were discarded, and so were lower-count sequences lying one edit away from another sequence. Based on a fit of two negative binomial distributions, barcode sub-clusters having less than 20% of the maximum read count were discarded. TCRdb reprocessing: public reads trimmed at Q25 with fastp, clones called with MiXCR, in-frame beta chains kept. Rows with a matching CDR3 protein are joined into one entry that keeps the most common DNA and genes. The V and J calls and clone size come from TCRdb's table, not from the authors' own analysis. For this sample there are about 640,000 distinct CDR3 sequences; 20% appear just once. The ten top clones hold 0.85% to 0.9% of the sample.

The sequence derives from a human donor in good health. Some libraries in this study had Jurkat cell RNA spiked in. Sequencing input: naive CD8+ T cells from blood, with Jurkat cell RNA spiked in. This specimen's cell subset or site label, interpreted: FACS-sorted CD8+CD4-CCR7+CD45RA+ naive T cells. The chain employs TRBV29-1 and TRBJ2-3; TRBD2 fits 11 bases in the junction. CDR3 reads: CSVESPTSGTTDTQYF. The DNA reads as follows: TGCAGCGTTGAATCCCCGACTAGCGGGACCACAGATACGCAGTATTTT.